This T cell receptor beta chain was retrieved from a study of T cell repertoires in cytomegalovirus infection. The wider study: An indication of both CMV infection and matching HLA type came from public TCR beta signatures. Study-level findings and limits: Across the ex vivo response, the dominant clonotypes were HLA-C-restricted CMV-specific TCR beta clonotypes.

TCRdb analysed the reads with MiXCR anew, one entry per CDR3 protein. The repertoire holds under 70,000 distinct CDR3 sequences, with around 33% as singletons. The CDR3 loop spans 15 amino acids. V was cut by 5 bases and J by 4 bases, with 15 bases left in between. This clonotype appeared a few times. The antigen is undetermined. Sequencing input: PBMCs, sequenced either directly or after in vitro stimulation (not recorded which). The rearrangement links TRBV12-3 or TRBV12-4 to TRBJ2-4; TRBD1 is a possible D gene (5 bases). The TCR originated in a human donor in good health (CMV status not recorded). Some clones in this sample may be carry-over from other donors' samples. The CDR3 sequence: CASSPEDREKNIQYF. The CDR3, as DNA: TGTGCCAGCAGTCCAGAAGACAGAGAAAAAAACATTCAGTACTTC.